These 10 T cell receptor beta chains were sequenced from one sample in a study of T cell responses to AZD1222 COVID-19 vaccine. TCRdb keeps only in-frame clones here, not all; method: immunoSEQ multiplex PCR. Among 140,000 to 150,000 clones listed, 80% to 95% were seen once. Sequenced material: peripheral blood, taken on day 0 of MenACWY control vaccination. The receptors stem from an adult in good health.

J is TRBJ2-1 and V is TRBV6-5; TRBD1 or TRBD2 may be the D gene (5 bases each). This CDR3 has 12 residues. Deletions cut 8 bases from V and 6 bases from J, with 11 bases between. CDR1 is MNHEY, CDR2 SVGAGI, per germline. CDR3 sequence: CASHLGGNEQFF. CDR3 bases: TGTGCCAGCCACCTTGGGGGCAATGAGCAGTTCTTC.

The chain employs TRBV18 and TRBJ2-1, with 11 positions matching TRBD2. V was clipped by 6 bases and J by 5 bases; unmatched bases: 9. Germline CDR1 KGHSH, CDR2 LQKENI. The CDR3 has 16 residues. In DNA, the CDR3 is TGTGCCAGCTCGCCTAGCGGGGGGAATAAGAACAATGAGCAGTTCTTC. Its protein is CASSPSGGNKNNEQFF.

V is TRBV30 and J is TRBJ2-5; D is possibly TRBD1 (6 bases). Looked up from germline, CDR1 is GTSNPN and CDR2 is SVGIG (reference sequence). The CDR3 runs to 12 residues. V was trimmed by 3 bases and J by 5 bases, leaving 10 bases between them. CDR3 coding DNA: TGTGCCTGGAGGGGGGCTCTGGAGACCCAGTACTTC. Protein product: CAWRGALETQYF.

The chain is built from TRBV5-1 and TRBJ2-5, with a possible D match to TRBD2 (6 bases). This CDR3 is built from 14 residues. Looked up from germline, CDR1 is SGHRS and CDR2 is YFSETQ. V lost 3 bases and J 5 bases, leaving 14 bases between the germline ends. As DNA, the CDR3 is TGCGCCAGCAGCTCTGGACGTGGGAGGGAGACCCAGTACTTC. Amino acids: CASSSGRGRETQYF.

A remark on this clone: The sample carries other DNA sequences with the same CDR3. V gene TRBV18 combines with J gene TRBJ1-5; D is unresolved. This CDR3 is built from 12 residues. CDR1 and CDR2 from the germline V gene are KGHSH and LQKENI. The V gene lost 3 bases and the J gene lost 6 bases, with 6 bases spanning the gap. CDR3 sequence: CASSPGGQPQHF. CDR3 nucleotides: TGTGCCAGCTCACCGGGTGGTCAGCCCCAGCATTTT. Supplemented by reference TRBV18 and TRBJ1-5, the full variable domain reads NAGVMQNPRHLVRRRGQEARLRCSPMKGHSHVYWYRQLPEEGLKFMVYLQKENIIDESGMPKERFSAEFPKEGPSILRIQQVVRGDSAAYFCASSPGGQPQHFGDGTRLSIL.

J is TRBJ1-3 and V is TRBV6-5, with D uncertain. The V end was cut by 5 bases, the J end by 0 bases, with 11 bases between. CDR1 and CDR2 from the germline V gene are MNHEY and SVGAGI. The CDR3 is made up of 15 amino acids. The chain's CDR3 is CASSLDGSSGNTIYF. CDR3 nucleotides: TGTGCCAGCAGTCTTGACGGGTCCTCTGGAAACACCATATATTTT.

V gene TRBV3-1 (or the pseudogene TRBV3-2) combines with J gene TRBJ1-1; D is unclear. The CDR3 sequence is 14 residues long. The germline V gene has CDR1 LGHDT and CDR2 YNNKEL (reference sequence). V dropped 1 base and J dropped 3 bases, with 9 bases sitting between them. CDR3 bases: TGTGCCAGCAGCCAAGGGGCCGGCTACACTGAAGCTTTCTTT. Its protein product is CASSQGAGYTEAFF.

The V gene is TRBV9, the J gene TRBJ1-2, with 9 nucleotides matching TRBD1. Per the germline V gene, CDR1 is SGDLS and CDR2 is YYNGEE. The CDR3 has 15 residues. With 3 bases clipped from V and 7 bases from J, the junction kept 10 bases outside the gene matches. The CDR3: CASSEQGQGPFGYTF. The CDR3 DNA reads as TGTGCCAGCAGCGAGCAGGGACAGGGCCCTTTTGGCTACACCTTC.

The gene calls are TRBV28 and TRBJ1-1; D might be TRBD1 (6 bases). Germline values: CDR1 MDHEN, CDR2 SYDVKM. CDR3 length: 14 amino acids. V gave up 6 bases and J gave up 5 bases, with 16 bases separating them. DNA of the CDR3: TGTGCCAGCAGAGGCAGGCAGGGGAGAACTGAAGCTTTCTTT. Translation: CASRGRQGRTEAFF.

The rearrangement joins TRBV29-1 to TRBJ1-1, with D tentatively TRBD1 (6 bases). From germline, CDR1 is SQVTM and CDR2 ANQGSEA. The CDR3 is made up of 14 amino acids. Trimming removed 7 bases from V and 0 bases from J, with 15 bases in between. As DNA, the CDR3 is TGCAGCGAGTCGGGGGCCAGGATGAACACTGAAGCTTTCTTT. Its protein is CSESGARMNTEAFF.